This T cell receptor beta chain appears in the sequencing data of a study of blood T cell repertoires in COVID-19. Study-level background: Sites across the United States, Italy and Spain contributed samples from acute and convalescent COVID-19. Sources were T cells, B-cell-depleted T cells, or PBMCs; the material itself was cDNA or gDNA.

Using immunoSEQ multiplex PCR, the repertoire was profiled, and TCRdb retains in-frame clones only, with some absent. The sample has around 320,000 clones, approximately 85% seen once. Looked up from germline, CDR1 is MNHNS and CDR2 is SASEGT. Trimming stripped 1 base from V and 3 bases from J, with 6 bases between. This CDR3 has 13 residues. Sequenced sample: peripheral blood. The chain recombines TRBV6-1 with TRBJ1-2; the D is unclear. The sequence was obtained from a human donor in a cohort sampled during active COVID-19. CDR3 nucleotides: TGTGCCAGCAGTGAAGGAGGGTACTATGGCTACACCTTC. It codes for CASSEGGYYGYTF.